Following are 5 T cell receptor beta chains from one sample sequenced in a study of cytomegalovirus exposure and HLA in healthy donors. The PCR used 60 Vbeta and 13 Jbeta primers. The protocol was immunoSEQ multiplex PCR, while the TCRdb copy is restricted to in-frame clones and leaves out a portion. The sample holds around 110,000 clones; roughly a tenth are singletons and the top ten take less than 4%. Sequencing was performed on PBMCs. These receptors were obtained from a man aged 30 to 39 in good health and CMV-seronegative.

This chain connects TRBV7-2 to TRBJ2-1; D is unresolved. There are 15 residues in the CDR3. Trimming shortened V by 1 base and J by 2 bases, and 9 bases separated the two germline ends. Germline CDR1 is SGHTA and CDR2 is FQGNSA. The CDR3 loop is CASSLGLGTYNEQFF. The CDR3 coding sequence is TGTGCCAGCAGCTTAGGACTCGGCACCTACAATGAGCAGTTCTTC.

The chain links TRBV2 to TRBJ2-6; possible D gene TRBD1, 5 bases. Germline CDR1 is SNHLY and CDR2 is FYNNEI. Trimming took off 3 bases at V and 0 bases at J, with 18 bases between the two ends. The CDR3 runs 19 residues. CDR3 amino acids: CASSDYPQTASSGANVLTF. CDR3 sequence (DNA): TGTGCCAGCAGTGATTATCCCCAGACAGCCAGCTCTGGGGCCAACGTCCTGACTTTC.

V is TRBV7-2 and J is TRBJ2-7; no definite D call. V lost 3 bases and J lost 1, with 10 bases in between. The CDR3 consists of 14 residues. Germline values: CDR1 SGHTA, CDR2 FQGNSA. CDR3 in DNA: TGTGCCAGCAGCTTGAGGCAGCGATCCTACGAGCAGTACTTC. Encoded protein: CASSLRQRSYEQYF.

The V call is TRBV6-1, the J call TRBJ2-1; D possibly corresponds to TRBD1 (5 bases). The V end was cut by 6 bases, the J end by 5 bases, with 11 bases between. The CDR3 runs 13 residues. Germline V gene lookup returns CDR1 MNHNS and CDR2 SASEGT. CDR3 DNA sequence: TGTGCCAGCAGCTGGGGCATTAACAATGAGCAGTTCTTC. Translation: CASSWGINNEQFF.

This clone was picked up a small number of times. This rearrangement joins TRBV5-6 to TRBJ2-6, with D hard to call. The CDR3 length is 17 residues. The germline gives CDR1 SGHDT, CDR2 YYEEEE. V dropped 0 bases and J dropped 2 bases, with 12 bases sitting between them. CDR3: CASSLVVSSPGANVLTF. As DNA, the CDR3 is TGTGCCAGCAGCTTGGTTGTCAGTTCCCCTGGGGCCAACGTCCTGACTTTC. Looking up the rest from reference TRBV5-6 and TRBJ2-6 gives the full variable domain: DAGVTQSPTHLIKTRGQQVTLRCSPKSGHDTVSWYQQALGQGPQFIFQYYEEEERQRGNFPDRFSGHQFPNYSSELNVNALLLGDSALYLCASSLVVSSPGANVLTFGAGSRLTVL.